This TCR beta chain was identified during a study of blood T cell repertoires in COVID-19. Study overall: T cells, B-cell-depleted T cells, or PBMCs provided the cDNA or gDNA that served as material.

The V gene's germline CDR1 is SGDLS and CDR2 YYNGEE. V was cut by 0 bases and J by 6 bases, with 12 bases left in between. The CDR3 is made up of 14 amino acids. Using immunoSEQ multiplex PCR, the repertoire was profiled, and TCRdb retains in-frame clones only, with some absent. The data contain roughly 99,000 clones, around 90% of them singletons. The V call is TRBV9, the J call TRBJ1-2, with TRBD1 as a possible D gene (5 bases). The sequencing input was peripheral blood. This receptor was obtained from a woman in her 30s with acute or convalescent COVID-19. CDR3 DNA sequence: TGTGCCAGCAGCGTAGGGGGGACGGGGGATGGCTACACCTTC. It translates to CASSVGGTGDGYTF.